These 10 T cell receptor beta chains were all obtained from the same sample, sequenced in a study of T cell changes during pregnancy in multiple sclerosis. This table comes from immunoSEQ multiplex PCR, and its TCRdb copy is limited to in-frame clones, with some not included. This table has about 60,000 clones, roughly 93% appearing once. The starting material was peripheral blood, obtained after pregnancy. These receptors were taken from a female donor with multiple sclerosis, enrolled in a pregnancy study.

J is TRBJ2-1 and V is TRBV14; no definite D call. This CDR3 region has 14 residues. CDR1 SGHDN and CDR2 FVKESK come from the germline V gene. V lost 0 bases, J lost 4 bases, and 7 bases lay in between. DNA of the CDR3: TGTGCCAGCAGCCAAGATACACCGTACAATGAGCAGTTCTTC. Protein product: CASSQDTPYNEQFF. Filled out from reference TRBV14 and TRBJ2-1, the complete variable domain reads EAGVTQFPSHSVIEKGQTVTLRCDPISGHDNLYWYRRVMGKEIKFLLHFVKESKQDESGMPNNRFLAERTGGTYSTLKVQPAELEDSGVYFCASSQDTPYNEQFFGPGTRLTVL.

This chain uses TRBV15 with TRBJ2-7, with D possibly matching TRBD1 (6 bases). Germline V lookup: CDR1 LNHNV, CDR2 YYDKDF (reference sequence). The CDR3 contains 17 residues. V shed 0 bases and J shed 0 bases, with 15 bases lying between them. CDR3 sequence (DNA): TGTGCCACCAGCAGAGATAAGGGCAGGGGAAGCTCCTACGAGCAGTACTTC. Its translation: CATSRDKGRGSSYEQYF.

This chain joins TRBV29-1 and TRBJ2-1, with 9 bases aligning to TRBD2. Losses at the gene ends were 7 bases for V and 5 bases for J; bases not matched to a gene: 12. Germline lookup yields CDR1 SQVTM and CDR2 ANQGSEA. The CDR3 loop spans 15 amino acids. The CDR3 DNA reads TGCAGCGCTCCCTGGGGGCTAGCGGGAAACAATGAGCAGTTCTTC. Translating gives CSAPWGLAGNNEQFF.

J is TRBJ2-7 and V is TRBV20-1; TRBD1 is a possible D gene (6 bases). The CDR3 has 11 residues. V lost 2 bases to trimming and J lost 7 bases, with 9 bases between them. Germline V gene data show CDR1 as DFQATT and CDR2 as SNEGSKA (reference sequence). CDR3 protein: CSARLDREQYF. CDR3 nucleotide sequence: TGCAGTGCTAGATTAGACAGGGAGCAGTACTTC.

The V gene is TRBV28, the J gene TRBJ2-6, with D perhaps TRBD2 (7 bases). CDR1 is MDHEN and CDR2 is SYDVKM in the germline V gene. The CDR3 is 16 amino acids. V was cut by 4 bases and J by 1 base, with 11 bases left in between. The DNA for the CDR3 is TGTGCCAGCAGTTGGGGGGGGACATCTGGGGCCAACGTCCTGACTTTC. It yields the protein CASSWGGTSGANVLTF.

V and J are TRBV14 and TRBJ2-1; 7 nucleotides match TRBD1. The CDR3 spans 15 residues. Germline CDR1 reads SGHDN; CDR2 reads FVKESK. Losses at the gene ends were 1 base for V and 9 bases for J; bases not matched to a gene: 9. In DNA, the CDR3 is TGTGCCAGCAGCCAAGCGGGACAGAGTTATAGTGAGCAGTTCTTC. Its protein product is CASSQAGQSYSEQFF.

The chain links TRBV7-2 to TRBJ1-2; 7 positions match TRBD1. The CDR3 consists of 14 residues. V was pared by 0 bases and J by 8 bases, with 6 bases of the junction left unmatched. Per the germline V gene, CDR1 is SGHTA and CDR2 is FQGNSA. This CDR3 is CASSLARQGGGYTF. The DNA of the CDR3 is TGTGCCAGCAGCTTAGCCAGACAGGGTGGGGGCTACACCTTC.

The rearrangement links TRBV4-3 to TRBJ1-3; tentative D call: TRBD1 (6 bases). V gave up 1 base and J gave up 4 bases, with 17 bases separating them. Per the germline V gene, CDR1 is LGHNA and CDR2 is YSLEER. The CDR3 contains 17 residues. CDR3 in DNA: TGCGCCAGCAGCCAAGTTTTGAGTACAGGGTTGGGAAACACCATATATTTT. Translating it yields CASSQVLSTGLGNTIYF.

The chain joins TRBV19 to TRBJ2-5; possible D gene TRBD1, 6 bases. The V gene lost 6 bases and the J gene lost 5 bases, with 10 bases spanning the gap. CDR3 size: 12 residues. Germline lookup yields CDR1 LNHDA and CDR2 SQIVND (reference sequence). CDR3 nucleotide sequence: TGTGCCAGTAGAGAGGGGGACGAGACCCAGTACTTC. Residues: CASREGDETQYF.

V usage is TRBV7-6 and J usage is TRBJ2-7; maybe TRBD2 (5 bases). The CDR3 spans 13 residues. Looked up from germline, CDR1 is SGHVS and CDR2 is FNYEAQ. The V end lost 0 bases, the J end lost 3 bases, and 6 bases lay between the germline ends. CDR3 bases: TGTGCCAGCAGCTTAGCGGGAGTCTACGAGCAGTACTTC. Translated: CASSLAGVYEQYF.